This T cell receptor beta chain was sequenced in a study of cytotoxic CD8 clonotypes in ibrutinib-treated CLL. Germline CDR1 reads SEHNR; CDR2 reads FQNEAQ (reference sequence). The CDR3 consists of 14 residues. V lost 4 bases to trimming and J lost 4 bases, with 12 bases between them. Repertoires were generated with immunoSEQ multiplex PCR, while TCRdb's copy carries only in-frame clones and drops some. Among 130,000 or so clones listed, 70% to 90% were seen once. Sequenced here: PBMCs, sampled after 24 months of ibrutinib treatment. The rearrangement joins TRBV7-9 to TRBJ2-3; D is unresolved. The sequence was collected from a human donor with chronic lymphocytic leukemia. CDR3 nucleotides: TGTGCCAGCAGCTCCAAGGTCCCTTCAGATACGCAGTATTTT. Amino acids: CASSSKVPSDTQYF.